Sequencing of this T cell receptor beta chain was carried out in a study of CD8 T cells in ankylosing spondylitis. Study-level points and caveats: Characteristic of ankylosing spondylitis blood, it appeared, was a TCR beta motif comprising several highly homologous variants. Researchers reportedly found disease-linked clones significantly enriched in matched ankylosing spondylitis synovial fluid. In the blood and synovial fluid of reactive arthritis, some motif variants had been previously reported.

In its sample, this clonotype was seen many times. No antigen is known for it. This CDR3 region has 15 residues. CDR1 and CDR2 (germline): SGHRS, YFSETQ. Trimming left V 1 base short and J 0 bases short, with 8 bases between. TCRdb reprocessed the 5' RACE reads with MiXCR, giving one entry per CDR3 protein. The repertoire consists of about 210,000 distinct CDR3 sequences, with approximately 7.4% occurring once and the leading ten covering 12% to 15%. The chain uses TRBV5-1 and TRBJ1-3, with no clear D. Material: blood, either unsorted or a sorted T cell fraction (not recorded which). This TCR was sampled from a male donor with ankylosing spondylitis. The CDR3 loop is CASSLWEPSGNTIYF. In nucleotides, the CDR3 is TGCGCCAGCAGCTTGTGGGAACCCTCTGGAAACACCATATATTTT.